The next 3 T cell receptor beta chains were all read from a single sample in a study of high-grade serous ovarian cancer treatment subgroups. The tumor samples were collected prior to definitive surgery or chemotherapy. TCRdb's copy holds only in-frame clones and misses some; the assay was immunoSEQ multiplex PCR. The sample yields about 600 clones, roughly 80% seen once. Sample: tumor tissue. The receptor set was obtained from a human donor with high-grade serous ovarian cancer.

V usage is TRBV7-9 and J usage is TRBJ2-5, with TRBD1 matching 7 bases. The CDR3 runs 13 residues. Germline assignment: CDR1 SEHNR and CDR2 FQNEAQ (reference sequence). V was clipped by 2 bases and J by 3 bases; unmatched bases: 0. For the CDR3, the DNA is TGTGCCAGCAGCTTACAGGGGGAAGAGACCCAGTACTTC. This translates into CASSLQGEETQYF.

V and J are TRBV7-2 and TRBJ2-5; D may be TRBD2 (6 bases). Per germline, CDR1 SGHTA and CDR2 FQGNSA. This CDR3 has 15 amino acids. V was cut by 3 bases and J by 5 bases, with 16 bases left in between. The CDR3 loop is CASSFREVSGETQYF. DNA for the CDR3: TGTGCCAGCAGCTTCAGGGAGGTGTCTGGGGAGACCCAGTACTTC.

CDR3 residues: CASTRDGSFRNQPQHF. In DNA, the CDR3 is TGTGCCAGCACGCGGGACGGATCCTTTAGGAATCAGCCCCAGCATTTT. The chain links TRBV6-6 to TRBJ1-5, with D possibly being TRBD1 (5 bases). Germline V gives CDR1 MNHNY, CDR2 SVGAGI (reference sequence). The CDR3 is 16 residues long. Trimming took 7 bases from V and 4 from J, leaving 20 bases between them.